A single sample gave rise to the 26 T cell receptor beta chains below, sequenced in a study of T-cell memory formation after mild COVID-19. TCRdb analysed the 5' RACE reads with MiXCR anew, one entry per CDR3 protein. Of hundreds of thousands of distinct CDR3 sequences listed, around 17% are singletons. Sequenced material: PBMCs or a T cell subset sorted from them (not recorded which). The receptors stem from an adult woman who had mild COVID-19 (a few samples of this study predate the infection). Cell type and time point are not known.

The gene calls are TRBV20-1 and TRBJ2-1; a possible D gene is TRBD2 (5 bases). CDR3 length equals 12 residues. Germline CDR1 DFQATT, CDR2 SNEGSKA (reference sequence). V was clipped by 5 bases and J by 3 bases, with 8 bases between them. CDR3 loop: CSARGVYNEQFF. The CDR3 DNA sequence: TGCAGTGCTCGGGGTGTCTACAATGAGCAGTTCTTC.

This clonotype was observed a few times. This chain connects TRBV7-9 to TRBJ2-5; maybe TRBD2 (6 bases). Germline V gene lookup returns CDR1 SEHNR and CDR2 FQNEAQ (reference sequence). Trimming pared 0 bases from V and 2 bases from J, leaving 10 bases between. CDR3 length: 15 residues. The CDR3 nucleotides are TGTGCCAGCAGCTTAGCGTGGGCGGGACAAGAGACCCAGTACTTC. This gives the protein CASSLAWAGQETQYF.

The chain carries TRBV12-3 or TRBV12-4 and TRBJ1-2; D is undetermined. The CDR3 spans 15 residues. The V end was cut by 2 bases, the J end by 0 bases, with 10 bases between. DNA of the CDR3: TGTGCCAGCAGTTTACTGGCTGTAACTAACTATGGCTACACCTTC. It translates to CASSLLAVTNYGYTF.

This sequence joins TRBV9 and TRBJ1-5; D is unclear. The CDR3 has 11 residues. From germline, CDR1 is SGDLS and CDR2 YYNGEE. The CDR3 reads CASGSDQPQHF. For the CDR3, the DNA is TGTGCGAGTGGAAGCGATCAGCCCCAGCATTTT.

The rearrangement uses TRBV4-1 and TRBJ2-3, with 8 bases matching TRBD1. The CDR3 spans 15 residues. V lost 1 base, J lost 3 bases, and 3 bases stayed unmatched. In germline, CDR1 is MGHRA, CDR2 YSYEKL. Here the CDR3 DNA reads TGCGCCAGCAGCCAAGGACAGGGGAAAACAGATACGCAGTATTTT. Translated, it gives CASSQGQGKTDTQYF.

With regard to this clonotype: Likely a read error: the CDR3 ends without its conserved phenylalanine or tryptophan. The chain recombines TRBV29-1 with TRBJ2-4; 7 positions agree with TRBD1. Germline V gene lookup returns CDR1 SQVTM and CDR2 ANQGSEA. The CDR3 has 15 amino acids. J gave up 6 bases and V 1 base, and 9 bases lay outside the gene matches. The chain's CDR3 is CSVEGTGGMTNIQYL. In nucleotides, the CDR3 is TGCAGCGTTGAAGGGACAGGTGGGATGACAAACATTCAGTACCTC.

V and J are TRBV6-5 and TRBJ2-3; D remains unclear. Trimming removed 5 bases at V and 9 bases at J, with 24 bases between. The CDR3 consists of 16 residues. Germline CDR1 is MNHEY and CDR2 is SVGAGI. In DNA, the CDR3 is TGTGCCAGCAGTCTTTCACCCAGTCCGGCTCTAAGCACGCAGTATTTT. Translating it yields CASSLSPSPALSTQYF.

V gene TRBV11-3 combines with J gene TRBJ2-7, with D perhaps matching TRBD1 or TRBD2 (5 bases each). CDR3 length equals 15 residues. V was shortened by 7 bases and J by 0 bases, with 16 bases between the two germline ends. Per germline, CDR1 SGHNT and CDR2 YENEEA. For the CDR3, the DNA is TGTGCCAGCAAACCGACCGGGACCGACTCCTACGAGCAGTACTTC. It is translated as CASKPTGTDSYEQYF.

This clonotype occurred a few times. This chain uses TRBV2 with TRBJ2-1, with TRBD2 matching 9 bases. The trim removed 3 bases at V and 4 bases at J, leaving 4 bases unmatched. Germline CDR1 SNHLY, CDR2 FYNNEI. CDR3 length: 15 amino acids. Written as DNA, the CDR3 is TGTGCCAGCAGTGAGGAAGCGGGGGGTTACAATGAGCAGTTCTTC. It specifies CASSEEAGGYNEQFF. Filled out from reference TRBV2 and TRBJ2-1, the complete variable domain reads EPEVTQTPSHQVTQMGQEVILRCVPISNHLYFYWYRQILGQKVEFLVSFYNNEISEKSEIFDDQFSVERPDGSNFTLKIRSTKLEDSAMYFCASSEEAGGYNEQFFGPGTRLTVL.

V gene TRBV7-6 combines with J gene TRBJ2-7; TRBD1 matches at 7 bases. V lost 2 bases, J lost 6 bases, and 7 bases stayed unmatched. The CDR3 loop spans 14 amino acids. Germline loops: CDR1 SGHVS, CDR2 FNYEAQ. The CDR3 region has the DNA TGTGCCAGCAGCTTACGACAGGGAAGAGGCGAGCAGTACTTC. Amino acids: CASSLRQGRGEQYF.

DNA of the CDR3: TGTGCCAGTAGTCGCCGTCCAGCGGGGAGCACAGATACGCAGTATTTT. Amino acid sequence: CASSRRPAGSTDTQYF. The V gene is TRBV19, the J gene TRBJ2-3; 7 nucleotides agree with TRBD2. The J segment lost 0 bases and the V segment lost 5 bases, leaving 8 bases of the junction unmatched. This CDR3 is 16 amino acids long. In germline, CDR1 is LNHDA, CDR2 SQIVND (reference sequence).

This clonotype was seen only a few times. V usage is TRBV9 and J usage is TRBJ2-1; 9 bases align to TRBD2. J gave up 3 bases and V 0 bases, and 4 bases lay outside the gene matches. CDR1 SGDLS and CDR2 YYNGEE come from the germline V gene. The length of the CDR3 is 16 residues. The CDR3 region has the DNA TGTGCCAGCAGCGTAGCTGTAGCGGGAGACTACAATGAGCAGTTCTTC. Protein sequence: CASSVAVAGDYNEQFF. The full variable domain, with the rest looked up from reference TRBV9 and TRBJ2-1, is DSGVTQTPKHLITATGQRVTLRCSPRSGDLSVYWYQQSLDQGLQFLIQYYNGEERAKGNILERFSAQQFPDLHSELNLSSLELGDSALYFCASSVAVAGDYNEQFFGPGTRLTVL.

This clonotype was seen a few times. V and J are TRBV20-1 and TRBJ1-1; D might be TRBD1 (6 bases). Germline V gene sequence: CDR1 DFQATT, CDR2 SNEGSKA (reference sequence). The CDR3 extends over 15 amino acids. V lost 4 bases and J 2 bases, leaving 17 bases between the germline ends. CDR3 nucleotide sequence: TGCAGTGCTACAGGGGTATTAGGGGAAAACACTGAAGCTTTCTTT. Its protein product is CSATGVLGENTEAFF.

The rearrangement uses TRBV3-1 and TRBJ2-7, with 9 bases aligning to TRBD2. CDR1 and CDR2 (germline): LGHDT, YNNKEL (reference sequence). The CDR3 is made up of 15 amino acids. V trimming: 1 base; J trimming: 4 bases; junction bases outside the gene matches: 5. CDR3 protein: CASSQGSGSSYEQYF. CDR3 in DNA: TGTGCCAGCAGCCAAGGTAGCGGGAGTTCATACGAGCAGTACTTC.

J is TRBJ2-1 and V is TRBV3-1; a weak D match, TRBD1 (7 bases). The V and J ends lost 6 bases and 7 bases respectively, with 16 bases between them. CDR1 LGHDT and CDR2 YNNKEL come from the germline V gene (reference sequence). This CDR3 has 14 residues. The CDR3, as DNA: TGTGCCAGCAGACCAGGGGGGACCCCTAATGAGCAGTTCTTC. This codes for CASRPGGTPNEQFF.

The chain uses TRBV12-3 or TRBV12-4 and TRBJ1-3; TRBD1 agrees at 8 bases. This CDR3 contains 14 residues. V gave up 3 bases and J gave up 2 bases; unmatched junction bases: 0. CDR3 nucleotide sequence: TGTGCCAGCAGTTTGGGACAGGCTGGAAACACCATATATTTT. Protein sequence: CASSLGQAGNTIYF.

This clonotype was observed a handful of times. The chain links TRBV5-1 to TRBJ1-4; D is perhaps TRBD1 (5 bases). V was cut by 0 bases and J by 12 bases, with 15 bases left in between. The CDR3 sequence is 14 residues long. Germline CDR1 reads SGHRS; CDR2 reads YFSETQ. In DNA form, the CDR3 reads TGCGCCAGCAGCTTGGCAATGTATGGGGGAGAACTGTTTTTT. Translated: CASSLAMYGGELFF.

V usage is TRBV30 and J usage is TRBJ1-2, with TRBD1 identical over 7 bases. J gave up 8 bases and V 3 bases, and 12 bases lay outside the gene matches. Germline loops: CDR1 GTSNPN, CDR2 SVGIG (reference sequence). There are 14 residues in the CDR3. The CDR3 loop is CAWSGTGVTEGYTF. The DNA for the CDR3 is TGTGCCTGGAGCGGAACAGGGGTTACTGAAGGCTACACCTTC.

The rearrangement links TRBV29-1 to TRBJ1-2; D is uncertain. This CDR3 has 12 residues. Deletions cut 3 bases from V and 3 bases from J, with 8 bases between. Germline-derived CDR1 and CDR2 are SQVTM and ANQGSEA. The CDR3 DNA reads TGCAGCGTTGACGAGCCTGACTATGGCTACACCTTC. It codes for CSVDEPDYGYTF.

This clonotype was recorded at least ten times. The CDR3 coding sequence is TGCGCCAGCAGCTCGACAGGGGACAGCTCCTACAATGAGCAGTTCTTC. Translating it yields CASSSTGDSSYNEQFF. V is TRBV5-1 and J is TRBJ2-1; 8 positions match TRBD1. The ends lost 3 bases at V and 0 bases at J; junction bases unmatched: 5. Per germline, CDR1 SGHRS and CDR2 YFSETQ. There are 16 residues in the CDR3.

This clonotype has at least ten counts. The chain uses TRBV9 and TRBJ2-3, with 8 nucleotides matching TRBD1. The germline V gene encodes CDR1 SGDLS and CDR2 YYNGEE. The CDR3 sequence is 19 residues long. The V and J ends lost 5 bases and 5 bases, in that order; junction bases with no gene match: 22. CDR3 coding DNA: TGTGCCAGCAGTGGACAGGGAGGCCTAAGGGGGATGTTAAGAGATACGCAGTATTTT. Translation: CASSGQGGLRGMLRDTQYF.

This chain uses TRBV7-8 with TRBJ2-2; possibly TRBD1 for D (6 bases). This CDR3 has 16 residues. V gave up 6 bases and J gave up 0 bases, with 14 bases separating them. The germline gives CDR1 SGHVS, CDR2 FQNEAQ. CDR3: CASRQSGHPNTGELFF. The CDR3 coding sequence is TGTGCCAGCAGACAATCGGGACACCCGAACACCGGGGAGCTGTTTTTT.

This clonotype was found a few times. The V and J genes are TRBV18 and TRBJ2-5, with D possibly TRBD2 on 6 matching bases. Trimming took 3 bases from V and 4 from J, leaving 15 bases between them. The CDR3 spans 15 residues. Germline V CDR1 and CDR2: KGHSH, LQKENI. The CDR3 loop is CASSPRGGTGETQYF. CDR3 DNA: TGTGCCAGCTCACCCCGAGGAGGGACGGGAGAGACCCAGTACTTC.

This clonotype came up a few times. This chain joins TRBV5-5 and TRBJ1-1; TRBD1 might be the D (6 bases). Between the trimmed V and J ends, which lost 5 bases and 3 bases, there was a span of 17 bases. The germline CDR1 and CDR2 sequences are SGHKS and YYEKEE (reference sequence). CDR3 length equals 15 residues. The CDR3, as DNA: TGTGCCAGCAGGCTCTCACAGGGAAGGGACACTGAAGCTTTCTTT. Its translation: CASRLSQGRDTEAFF.

The chain carries TRBV6-5 and TRBJ2-7; D ambiguous. The germline V and J ends were trimmed by 3 bases and 3 bases, with 9 bases remaining between them. Looked up from germline, CDR1 is MNHEY and CDR2 is SVGAGI. The CDR3 sequence is 13 residues long. CDR3 sequence (DNA): TGTGCCAGCAGTTATAATCTGGTCTACGAGCAGTACTTC. Translated, it gives CASSYNLVYEQYF.

This clonotype was seen a few times. This sequence joins TRBV7-8 and TRBJ2-7; TRBD1 matches at 8 bases. CDR3 size: 15 residues. Germline V gene data show CDR1 as SGHVS and CDR2 as FQNEAQ. After removal of 5 bases from V and 4 bases from J, the junction contained 10 bases not matched to a gene. This chain's CDR3 is CASSPYRGVGYEQYF. CDR3 nucleotide sequence: TGTGCCAGCAGCCCGTACAGGGGGGTAGGTTACGAGCAGTACTTC.